The clone carrying this T cell receptor (beta chain) has at least ten counts. Sample-barcoded 5' priming and a J-beta primer mix drove a second PCR of about 6 to 11 cycles. Each CDR3 protein gets one entry after TCRdb re-called the 5' RACE reads with MiXCR. The sample holds some 1.5 million distinct CDR3 sequences, approximately 30% seen once. These data are taken from a study of blood T cells in healthy people across ages. Germline-derived CDR1 and CDR2 are SGHTA and FQGNSA. The CDR3 loop spans 13 amino acids. Between the trimmed V and J ends, which lost 1 base and 3 bases, there was a span of 7 bases.

The source material was blood. This chain links TRBV7-2 with TRBJ2-7; D call uncertain. The origin of this receptor is a woman aged 25 to 39 in good health. The CDR3 here is CASSLDANYEQYF. The CDR3 DNA follows: TGTGCCAGCAGCTTAGACGCTAACTACGAGCAGTACTTC.